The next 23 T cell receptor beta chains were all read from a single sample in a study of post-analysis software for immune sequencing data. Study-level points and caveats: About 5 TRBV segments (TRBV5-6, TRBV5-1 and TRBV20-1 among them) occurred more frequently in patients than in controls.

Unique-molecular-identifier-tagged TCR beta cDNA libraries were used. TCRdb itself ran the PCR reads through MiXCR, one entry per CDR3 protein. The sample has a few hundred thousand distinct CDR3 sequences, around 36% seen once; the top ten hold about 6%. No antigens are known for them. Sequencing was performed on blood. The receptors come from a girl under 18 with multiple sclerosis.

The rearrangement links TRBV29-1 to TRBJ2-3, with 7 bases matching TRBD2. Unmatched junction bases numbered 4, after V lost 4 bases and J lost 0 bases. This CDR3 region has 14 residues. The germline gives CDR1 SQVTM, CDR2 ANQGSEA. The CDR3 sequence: CSVVGRPSTDTQYF. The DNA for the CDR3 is TGCAGCGTTGTCGGGAGGCCCAGCACAGATACGCAGTATTTT.

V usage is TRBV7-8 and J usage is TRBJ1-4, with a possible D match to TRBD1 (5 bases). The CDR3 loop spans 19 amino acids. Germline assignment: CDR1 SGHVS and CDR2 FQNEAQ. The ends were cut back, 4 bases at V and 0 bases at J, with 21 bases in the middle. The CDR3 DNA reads TGTGCCAGCAGCTCGACAGCCACCCCTAGACTGACAACTAATGAAAAACTGTTTTTT. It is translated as CASSSTATPRLTTNEKLFF.

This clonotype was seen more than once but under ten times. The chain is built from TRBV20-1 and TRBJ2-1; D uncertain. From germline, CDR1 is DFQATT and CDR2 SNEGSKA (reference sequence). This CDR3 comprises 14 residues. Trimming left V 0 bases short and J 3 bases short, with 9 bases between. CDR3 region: CSAREPFHYNEQFF. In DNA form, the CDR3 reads TGCAGTGCTAGAGAGCCCTTCCACTACAATGAGCAGTTCTTC.

The CDR3 spells CASSDRGPYEQYF. The CDR3 region has the DNA TGTGCCAGCAGTGACAGGGGGCCCTACGAGCAGTACTTC. This sequence joins TRBV12-3 or TRBV12-4 and TRBJ2-7; 10 nucleotides align to TRBD1. This CDR3 is 13 amino acids long. The ends lost 5 bases at V and 2 bases at J; junction bases unmatched: 0.

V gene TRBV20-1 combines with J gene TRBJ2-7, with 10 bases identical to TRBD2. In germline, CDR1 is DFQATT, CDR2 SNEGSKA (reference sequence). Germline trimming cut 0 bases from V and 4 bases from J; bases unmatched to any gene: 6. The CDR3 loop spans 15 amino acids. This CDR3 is CSARDQLAGSYEQYF. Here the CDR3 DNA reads TGCAGTGCTAGAGATCAACTAGCGGGGAGTTACGAGCAGTACTTC.

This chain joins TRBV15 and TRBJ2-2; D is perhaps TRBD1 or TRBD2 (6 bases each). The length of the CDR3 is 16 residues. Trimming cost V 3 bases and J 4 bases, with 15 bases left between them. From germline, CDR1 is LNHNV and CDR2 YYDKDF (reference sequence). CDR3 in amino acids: CATSSGGRQSTGELFF. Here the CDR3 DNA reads TGTGCCACCAGCAGCGGGGGCCGGCAGTCCACCGGGGAGCTGTTTTTT.

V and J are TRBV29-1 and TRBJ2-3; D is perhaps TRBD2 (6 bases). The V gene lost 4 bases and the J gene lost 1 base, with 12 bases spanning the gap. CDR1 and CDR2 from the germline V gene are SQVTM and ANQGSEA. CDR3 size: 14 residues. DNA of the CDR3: TGCAGCGTTGGAACCGGGACTGGCACAGATACGCAGTATTTT. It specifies CSVGTGTGTDTQYF.

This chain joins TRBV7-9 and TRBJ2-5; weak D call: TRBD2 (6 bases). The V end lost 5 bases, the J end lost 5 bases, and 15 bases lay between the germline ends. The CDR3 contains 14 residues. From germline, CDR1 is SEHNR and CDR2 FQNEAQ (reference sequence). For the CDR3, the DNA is TGTGCCAGCAGCCCCATCGGGAGCTCTGAGACCCAGTACTTC. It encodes CASSPIGSSETQYF.

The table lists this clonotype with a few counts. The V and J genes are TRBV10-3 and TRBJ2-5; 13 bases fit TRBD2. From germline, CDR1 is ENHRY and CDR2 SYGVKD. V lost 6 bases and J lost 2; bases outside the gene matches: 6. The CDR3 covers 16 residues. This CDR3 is CAISATSGGGQETQYF. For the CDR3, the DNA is TGTGCCATCAGCGCAACTAGCGGGGGGGGTCAAGAGACCCAGTACTTC.

Here the CDR3 DNA reads TGCAGCGTTACCCCTCCGGGGGCAGGCACAGATACGCAGTATTTT. Its protein product is CSVTPPGAGTDTQYF. The chain has TRBV29-1 and TRBJ2-3; possibly TRBD1 or TRBD2 for D (6 bases each). The CDR3 runs to 15 residues. Trimming pared 5 bases from V and 1 base from J, leaving 16 bases between. From germline, CDR1 is SQVTM and CDR2 ANQGSEA.

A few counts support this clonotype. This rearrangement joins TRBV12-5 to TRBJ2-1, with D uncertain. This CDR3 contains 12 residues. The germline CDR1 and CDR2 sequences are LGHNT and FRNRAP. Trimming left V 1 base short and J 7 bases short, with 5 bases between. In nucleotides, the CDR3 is TGTGCTAGTGGTTTGGGGTGGAATGAGCAGTTCTTC. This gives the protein CASGLGWNEQFF. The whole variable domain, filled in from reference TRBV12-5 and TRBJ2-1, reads DARVTQTPRHKVTEMGQEVTMRCQPILGHNTVFWYRQTMMQGLELLAYFRNRAPLDDSGMPKDRFSAEMPDATLATLKIQPSEPRDSAVYFCASGLGWNEQFFGPGTRLTVL.

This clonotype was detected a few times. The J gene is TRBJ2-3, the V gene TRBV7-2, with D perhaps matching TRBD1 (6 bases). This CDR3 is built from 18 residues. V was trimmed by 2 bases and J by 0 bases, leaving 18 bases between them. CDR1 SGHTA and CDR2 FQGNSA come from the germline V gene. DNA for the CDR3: TGTGCCAGCAGCTTACACCCACGGAGACAGGCTAGCACAGATACGCAGTATTTT. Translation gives CASSLHPRRQASTDTQYF.

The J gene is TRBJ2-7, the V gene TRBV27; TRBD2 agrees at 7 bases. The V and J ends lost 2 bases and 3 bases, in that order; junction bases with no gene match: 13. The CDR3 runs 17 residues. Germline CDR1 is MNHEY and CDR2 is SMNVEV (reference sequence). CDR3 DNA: TGTGCCAGCAGTTTAATTCGGGGCGGGGGAGTTGGCTACGAGCAGTACTTC. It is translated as CASSLIRGGGVGYEQYF.

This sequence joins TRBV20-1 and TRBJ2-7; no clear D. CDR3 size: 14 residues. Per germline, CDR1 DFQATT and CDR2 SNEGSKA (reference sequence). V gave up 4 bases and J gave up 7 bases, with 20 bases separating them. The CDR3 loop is CSAKMNRAREEQYF. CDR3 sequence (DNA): TGCAGTGCTAAGATGAACCGGGCCAGAGAGGAGCAGTACTTC.

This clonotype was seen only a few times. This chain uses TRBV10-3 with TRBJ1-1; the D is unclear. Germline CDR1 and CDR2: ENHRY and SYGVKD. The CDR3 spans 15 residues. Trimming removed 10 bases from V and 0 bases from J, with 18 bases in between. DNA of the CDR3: TGTGCCACCTCCAATGGTACAGCGATGAACACTGAAGCTTTCTTT. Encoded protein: CATSNGTAMNTEAFF.

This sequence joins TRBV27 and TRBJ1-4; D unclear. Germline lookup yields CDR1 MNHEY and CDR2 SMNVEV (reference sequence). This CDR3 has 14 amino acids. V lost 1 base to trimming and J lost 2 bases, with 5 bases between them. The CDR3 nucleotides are TGTGCCAGCAGTTTATTTATTACTAATGAAAAACTGTTTTTT. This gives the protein CASSLFITNEKLFF.

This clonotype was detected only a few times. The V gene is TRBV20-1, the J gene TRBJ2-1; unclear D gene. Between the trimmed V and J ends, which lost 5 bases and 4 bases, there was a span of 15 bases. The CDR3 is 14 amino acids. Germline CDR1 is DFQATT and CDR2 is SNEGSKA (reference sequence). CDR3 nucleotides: TGCAGTGCTCCCGATCGGAGAGTGTACAATGAGCAGTTCTTC. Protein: CSAPDRRVYNEQFF.

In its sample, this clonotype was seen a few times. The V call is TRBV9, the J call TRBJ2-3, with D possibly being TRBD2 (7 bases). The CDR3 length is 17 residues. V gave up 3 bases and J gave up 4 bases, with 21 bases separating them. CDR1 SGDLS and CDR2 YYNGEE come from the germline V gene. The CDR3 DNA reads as TGTGCCAGCAGCGCCTCGGGGGGACAACGGGGGGCAGATACGCAGTATTTT. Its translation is CASSASGGQRGADTQYF.

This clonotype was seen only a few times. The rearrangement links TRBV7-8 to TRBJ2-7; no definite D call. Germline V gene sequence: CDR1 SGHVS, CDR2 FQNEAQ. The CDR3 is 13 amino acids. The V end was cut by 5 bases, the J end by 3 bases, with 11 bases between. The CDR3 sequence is CASSLSILYEQYF. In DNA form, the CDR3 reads TGTGCCAGCAGCCTTAGTATACTCTACGAGCAGTACTTC.

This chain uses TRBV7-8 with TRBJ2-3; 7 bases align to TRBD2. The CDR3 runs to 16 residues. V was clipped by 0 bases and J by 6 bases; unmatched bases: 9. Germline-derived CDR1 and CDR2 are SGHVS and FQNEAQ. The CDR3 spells CASSLALRGGTDTQYF. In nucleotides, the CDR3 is TGTGCCAGCAGCTTAGCGCTGCGCGGGGGTACGGATACGCAGTATTTT.

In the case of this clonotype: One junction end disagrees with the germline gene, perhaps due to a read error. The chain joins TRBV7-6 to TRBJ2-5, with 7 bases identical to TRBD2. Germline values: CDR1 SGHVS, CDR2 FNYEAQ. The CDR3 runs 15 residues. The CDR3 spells CASSAFGRYQEAQYF. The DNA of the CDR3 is TGTGCCAGCAGCGCATTCGGGAGGTACCAAGAGGCCCAGTACTTC.

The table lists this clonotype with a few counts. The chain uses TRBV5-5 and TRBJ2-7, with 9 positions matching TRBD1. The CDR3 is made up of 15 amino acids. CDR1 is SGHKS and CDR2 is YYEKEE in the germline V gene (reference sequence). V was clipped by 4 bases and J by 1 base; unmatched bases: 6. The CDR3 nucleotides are TGTGCCAGCAGCCAGACAGGGGGGCGATCCTACGAGCAGTACTTC. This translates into CASSQTGGRSYEQYF.

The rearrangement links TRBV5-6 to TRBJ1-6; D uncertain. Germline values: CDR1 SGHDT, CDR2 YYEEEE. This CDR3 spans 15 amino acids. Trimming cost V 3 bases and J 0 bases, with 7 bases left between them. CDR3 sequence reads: CASSSVSSYNSPLHF. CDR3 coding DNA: TGTGCCAGCAGCTCCGTGAGCTCCTATAATTCACCCCTCCACTTT.